This T cell receptor (beta chain) was obtained from a study of T cells in Graves' hyperthyroidism and ophthalmopathy. Regarding the study as a whole: A model of 13 V-J pairs discriminated ophthalmopathy from stable hyperthyroidism. Progression to ophthalmopathy was predicted a median of roughly 6.5 months early.

Ophthalmopathy cases met thresholds of Clinical Activity Score at least 3, NOSPECS grade at least 4 and duration under 3 months. On this clonotype: Its antigen is not known.

Germline V gene data show CDR1 as GTSNPN and CDR2 as SVGIG (reference sequence). The CDR3 loop spans 14 amino acids. The V segment lost 2 bases and the J segment 7 bases; nucleotides outside the gene matches: 6. The CDR3 regions of TCR beta were amplified from RNA transcripts. Using the HTBI primer set, a first-round RT-PCR was run on the TCR CDR3. TCRdb called the multiplex PCR reads again in MiXCR, with one record for every CDR3 protein. Among roughly 640,000 distinct CDR3 sequences listed, more than 15% were seen once. The sequencing input was blood. The source is a woman between 40 and 50 years old with Graves' ophthalmopathy. The chain is built from TRBV30 and TRBJ2-2; 8 nucleotides agree with TRBD2. CDR3 DNA sequence: TGTGCCTGGAGTCGGCGGGAGGTCTTCGGGGAGCTGTTTTTT. It codes for CAWSRREVFGELFF. The full variable domain, its missing parts supplied by reference TRBV30 and TRBJ2-2, is SQTIHQWPATLVQPVGSPLSLECTVEGTSNPNLYWYRQAAGRGLQLLFYSVGIGQISSEVPQNLSASRPQDRQFILSSKKLLLSDSGFYLCAWSRREVFGELFFGEGSRLTVL.